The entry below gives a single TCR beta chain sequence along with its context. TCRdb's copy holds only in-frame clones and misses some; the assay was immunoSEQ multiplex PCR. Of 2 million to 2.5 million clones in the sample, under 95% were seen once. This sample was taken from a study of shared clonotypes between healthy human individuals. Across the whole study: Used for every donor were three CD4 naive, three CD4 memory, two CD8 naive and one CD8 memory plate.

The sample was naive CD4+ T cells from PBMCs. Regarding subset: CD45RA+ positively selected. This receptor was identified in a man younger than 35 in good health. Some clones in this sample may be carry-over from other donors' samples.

CDR3 sequence (DNA): TGTGCCAGCAGGGGCCCCCTCTACGAGCAGTACTTC. This codes for CASRGPLYEQYF. The rearrangement uses TRBV28 and TRBJ2-7, with D hard to call. Trimming took off 6 bases at V and 3 bases at J, with 9 bases between the two ends. The CDR3 contains 12 residues. Germline V gene sequence: CDR1 MDHEN, CDR2 SYDVKM.